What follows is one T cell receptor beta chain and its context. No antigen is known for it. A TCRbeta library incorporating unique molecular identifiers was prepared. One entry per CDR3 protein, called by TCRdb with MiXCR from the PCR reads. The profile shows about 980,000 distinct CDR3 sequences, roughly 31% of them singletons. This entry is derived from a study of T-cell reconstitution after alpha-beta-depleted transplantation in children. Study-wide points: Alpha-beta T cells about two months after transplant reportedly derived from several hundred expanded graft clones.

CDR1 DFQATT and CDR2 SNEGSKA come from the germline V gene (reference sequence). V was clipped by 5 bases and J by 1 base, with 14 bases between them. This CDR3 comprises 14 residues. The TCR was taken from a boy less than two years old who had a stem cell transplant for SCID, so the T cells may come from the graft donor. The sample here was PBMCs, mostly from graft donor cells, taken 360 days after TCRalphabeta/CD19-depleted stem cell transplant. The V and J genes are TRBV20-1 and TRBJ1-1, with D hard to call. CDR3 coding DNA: TGCAGTGCTCCCATCCACCCAGGGAACACTGAAGCTTTCTTT. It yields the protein CSAPIHPGNTEAFF.